This is a list of T cell receptor beta chains from one sample in a study of blood T cells in healthy people across ages. TCRdb ran MiXCR on the 5' RACE reads and lists one entry per CDR3 protein. The repertoire holds hundreds of thousands of distinct CDR3 sequences, with around half as singletons. The source material was blood. The receptors derive from a woman aged 60 to 75 in good health. The CDR3 runs from the conserved cysteine through the conserved F or W. The D gene is left open where the match is weak. Size tells how often a clone was seen (once, few, many) or the class of an expanded clone, and some rows leave it out.

v_gene: TRBV20-1; d_gene: NA; abundance: NA; j_gene: TRBJ2-1; CDR3nt: TGCAGTGCTGGTAAGGACTATTCCAATGAGCAGTTCTTC; CDR3aa: CSAGKDYSNEQFF
v_gene: TRBV5-1; d_gene: NA; abundance: few; j_gene: TRBJ1-4; CDR3nt: TGCGCCAGCAGCTTGGGGACGTCGGATGGGCAAAAACTGTTTTTT; CDR3aa: CASSLGTSDGQKLFF
v_gene: TRBV4-3; d_gene: NA; abundance: few; j_gene: TRBJ1-2; CDR3nt: TGCGCCAGCAGCCCACAGGACGGAGGCTACACCTTC; CDR3aa: CASSPQDGGYTF
v_gene: TRBV7-2; d_gene: TRBD1; abundance: NA; j_gene: TRBJ2-1; CDR3nt: TGTGCCAGCAGCTTAATCGCAGGGGGTAATGAGCAGTTCTTC; CDR3aa: CASSLIAGGNEQFF
v_gene: TRBV9; d_gene: TRBD1; abundance: few; j_gene: TRBJ2-5; CDR3nt: TGTGCCAGCAGCCTGGACAGGACCCAAGAGACCCAGTACTTC; CDR3aa: CASSLDRTQETQYF
v_gene: TRBV12-5; d_gene: NA; abundance: NA; j_gene: TRBJ2-1; CDR3nt: TGTGCTAGTGGTTTAGGATCAGGTTACAATGAGCAGTTCTTC; CDR3aa: CASGLGSGYNEQFF
v_gene: TRBV20-1; d_gene: NA; abundance: NA; j_gene: TRBJ2-1; CDR3nt: TGCAGTGCTAGAGGCCCGGGCGGCTACAATGAGCAGTTCTTC; CDR3aa: CSARGPGGYNEQFF
v_gene: TRBV12-3/TRBV12-4; d_gene: TRBD1; abundance: NA; j_gene: TRBJ1-1; CDR3nt: TGTGCCAGCAGCCATCGACAGGGGCGGACTGAAGCTTTCTTT; CDR3aa: CASSHRQGRTEAFF
v_gene: TRBV20-1; d_gene: NA; abundance: NA; j_gene: TRBJ2-7; CDR3nt: TGCAGTGCTAGAGGCGCTCAGATAGGGACCTACGAGCAGTACTTC; CDR3aa: CSARGAQIGTYEQYF
v_gene: TRBV9; d_gene: TRBD1; abundance: NA; j_gene: TRBJ2-1; CDR3nt: TGTGCCAGCAGCGTAGGTCCCCCCGGACAGGCCGGCTACAATGAGCAGTTCTTC; CDR3aa: CASSVGPPGQAGYNEQFF
v_gene: TRBV18; d_gene: NA; abundance: NA; j_gene: TRBJ2-5; CDR3nt: TGTGCCAGCTCGGCCGGGCTTTCCAAAGAGACCCAGTACTTC; CDR3aa: CASSAGLSKETQYF
v_gene: TRBV2; d_gene: NA; abundance: few; j_gene: TRBJ2-1; CDR3nt: TGTGCCAGCAGTGAAGCCCCGTCTAGTGGGTTCTTC; CDR3aa: CASSEAPSSGFF
v_gene: TRBV9; d_gene: NA; abundance: NA; j_gene: TRBJ2-7; CDR3nt: TGTGCCAGCAGCGTAGCGGGAGTAGGCGAGCAGTACTTC; CDR3aa: CASSVAGVGEQYF
v_gene: TRBV7-2; d_gene: NA; abundance: NA; j_gene: TRBJ1-5; CDR3nt: TGTGCCAGCAGCCGCCCGGGCTCCAATCAGCCCCAGCATTTT; CDR3aa: CASSRPGSNQPQHF
v_gene: TRBV2; d_gene: NA; abundance: NA; j_gene: TRBJ2-5; CDR3nt: TGTGCCAGCAGTGAAAGAGAGGAAGAGACCCAGTACTTC; CDR3aa: CASSEREEETQYF
v_gene: TRBV18; d_gene: NA; abundance: NA; j_gene: TRBJ1-2; CDR3nt: TGTGCCAGCTCACCATCGGGGGGATCTGGCTACACCTTC; CDR3aa: CASSPSGGSGYTF
v_gene: TRBV10-3; d_gene: NA; abundance: NA; j_gene: TRBJ1-4; CDR3nt: TGTGCCACCGGACAGATAACTAATGAAAAACTGTTTTTT; CDR3aa: CATGQITNEKLFF
v_gene: TRBV9; d_gene: NA; abundance: few; j_gene: TRBJ2-4; CDR3nt: TGTGCCAGCAGCGTCGGAGGGGGAAACATTCAGTACTTC; CDR3aa: CASSVGGGNIQYF
v_gene: TRBV18; d_gene: NA; abundance: few; j_gene: TRBJ2-1; CDR3nt: TGTGCCAGCTCACCGTCGGGACACCAAAACAATGAGCAGTTCTTC; CDR3aa: CASSPSGHQNNEQFF
v_gene: TRBV4-2; d_gene: NA; abundance: few; j_gene: TRBJ2-7; CDR3nt: TGTGCCAGCAGCCAAGAGGGGTGGTACTCCTACGAGCAGTACTTC; CDR3aa: CASSQEGWYSYEQYF
v_gene: TRBV20-1; d_gene: NA; abundance: few; j_gene: TRBJ2-7; CDR3nt: TGCAGTGCTAAGTCCCGCCTCAGCTCCTACGAGCAGTACTTC; CDR3aa: CSAKSRLSSYEQYF